This T cell receptor beta chain was profiled in a study of control samples from healthy donors and cancer patients. CDR3 length equals 10 residues. With 9 bases removed from V and 10 bases from J, the gap between germline ends came to 12 bases. Germline V gives CDR1 LNHDA, CDR2 SQIVND (reference sequence). TCRdb's table, derived via immunoSEQ multiplex PCR, lists solely in-frame clones and lacks some. The sample has around 64,000 clones; more than 70% are singletons. The V gene is TRBV19, the J gene TRBJ1-1, with a weak D call TRBD1 (5 bases). Sequencing was done on a sample of PBMCs. The clonotype was recovered from a man in his sixties with colorectal cancer. CDR3 nucleotides: TGTGCCAGACCTCTCGGGGGAGCTTTCTTT. Its translation is CARPLGGAFF.